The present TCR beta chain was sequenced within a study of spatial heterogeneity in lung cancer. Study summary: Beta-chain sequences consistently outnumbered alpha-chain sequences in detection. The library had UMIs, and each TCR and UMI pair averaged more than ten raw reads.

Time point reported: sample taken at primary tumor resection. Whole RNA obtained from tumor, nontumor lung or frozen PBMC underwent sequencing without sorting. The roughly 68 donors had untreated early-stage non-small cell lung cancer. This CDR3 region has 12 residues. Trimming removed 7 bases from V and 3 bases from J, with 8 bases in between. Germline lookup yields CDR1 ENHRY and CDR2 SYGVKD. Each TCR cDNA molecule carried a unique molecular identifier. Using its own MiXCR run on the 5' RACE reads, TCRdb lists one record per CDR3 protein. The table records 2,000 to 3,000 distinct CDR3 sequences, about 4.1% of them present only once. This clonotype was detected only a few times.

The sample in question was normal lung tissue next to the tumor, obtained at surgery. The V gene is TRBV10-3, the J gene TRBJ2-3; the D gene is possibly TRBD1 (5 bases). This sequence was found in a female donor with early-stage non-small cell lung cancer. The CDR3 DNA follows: TGTGCCATCAAAGGGGAAACAGATACGCAGTATTTT. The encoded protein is CAIKGETDTQYF.